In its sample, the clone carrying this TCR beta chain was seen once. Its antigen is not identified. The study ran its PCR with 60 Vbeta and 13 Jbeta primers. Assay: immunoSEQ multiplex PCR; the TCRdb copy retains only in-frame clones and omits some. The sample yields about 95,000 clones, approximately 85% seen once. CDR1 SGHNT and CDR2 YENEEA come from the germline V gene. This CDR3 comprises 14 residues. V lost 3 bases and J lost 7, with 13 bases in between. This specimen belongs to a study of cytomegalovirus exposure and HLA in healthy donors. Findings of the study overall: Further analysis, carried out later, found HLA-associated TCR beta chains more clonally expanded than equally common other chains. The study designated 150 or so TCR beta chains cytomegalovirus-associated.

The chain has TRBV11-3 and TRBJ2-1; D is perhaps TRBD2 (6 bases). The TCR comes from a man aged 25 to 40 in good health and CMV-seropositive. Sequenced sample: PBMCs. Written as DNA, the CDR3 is TGTGCCAGCAGCTTGACTAGTATAGTGAATGAGCAGTTCTTC. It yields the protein CASSLTSIVNEQFF.